This is a list of T cell receptor beta chains from one sample in a study of blood T cells in healthy people across ages. TCRdb ran MiXCR on the 5' RACE reads and lists one entry per CDR3 protein. The table lists 1,500,000 or so distinct CDR3 sequences, approximately 59% of them singletons. The sample consisted of blood. The receptors originated from a man younger than 35 in good health. Each CDR3 is given with its conserved first and last residue. Fields, in order: CDR3 length, J gene, D gene, V gene, CDR3 protein. The D gene is left open where the match is weak.

15	TRBJ2-7	TRBD2	TRBV4-1	CASSPLGGGSYEQYF
15	TRBJ2-1	-	TRBV29-1	CSVDEGESSYNEQFF
15	TRBJ2-7	TRBD2	TRBV5-1	CASSQTSGRAYEQYF
11	TRBJ1-2	-	TRBV11-2	CASSHLNGYTF
15	TRBJ1-6	TRBD1	TRBV14	CASSQRDRPYSPLHF
14	TRBJ1-1	-	TRBV6-1	CASSEARPNTEAFF
14	TRBJ2-1	-	TRBV7-6	CASSPSSNYNEQFF
15	TRBJ2-1	TRBD2	TRBV6-2/TRBV6-3	CASRPGTSLNNEQFF
15	TRBJ2-7	-	TRBV4-1	CASSQARDTSYDQYF
14	TRBJ1-1	TRBD1	TRBV6-5	CASSYGGQGGAAFF
12	TRBJ2-1	-	TRBV29-1	CSVEQIYNEQFF
13	TRBJ2-7	-	TRBV27	CASSGGRHYEQYF